Sequencing of this T cell receptor beta chain was carried out in a study of shared clonotypes between healthy human individuals. Looking at the study overall: Three men and two women, aged 18 to 49, were donors. Each donor contributed plates that comprised three CD4 naive, three CD4 memory, two CD8 naive and one CD8 memory. Study results and limitations: Richness estimates generally favored naive over memory subsets. Blood was the sole source, and tissue repertoires probably differ.

As to this clone: As yet, its antigen is unknown.

Data came from immunoSEQ multiplex PCR; TCRdb stores just in-frame clones and leaves some out. This table holds about 580,000 clones, roughly 98% found once. CDR1 SGHDN and CDR2 FVKESK come from the germline V gene. After removal of 3 bases from V and 2 bases from J, the junction contained 3 bases not matched to a gene. The CDR3 has 15 residues. The naive CD8 population came from CD45RO-negative cells selected for CCR7, without terminally differentiated effector memory CD45RA+ cells. What was sequenced was naive CD8+ T cells sorted from blood. The clonotype comes from a man younger than 40 in good health. The chain is built from TRBV14 and TRBJ2-1, with 8 bases fitting TRBD1. The CDR3 loop is CASSHLDRAYNEQFF. Written as DNA, the CDR3 is TGTGCCAGCAGCCACCTGGACAGGGCCTACAATGAGCAGTTCTTC.